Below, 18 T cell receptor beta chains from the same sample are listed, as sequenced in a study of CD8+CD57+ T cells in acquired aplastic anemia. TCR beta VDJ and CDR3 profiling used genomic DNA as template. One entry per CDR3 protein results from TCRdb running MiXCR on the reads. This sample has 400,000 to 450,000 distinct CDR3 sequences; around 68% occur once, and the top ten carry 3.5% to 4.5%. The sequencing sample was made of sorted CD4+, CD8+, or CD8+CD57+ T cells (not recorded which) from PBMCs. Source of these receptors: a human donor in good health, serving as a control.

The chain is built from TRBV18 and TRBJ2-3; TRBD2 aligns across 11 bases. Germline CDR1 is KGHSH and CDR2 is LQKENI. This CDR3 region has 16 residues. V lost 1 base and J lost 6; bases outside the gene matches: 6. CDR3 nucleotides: TGTGCCAGCTCACCACGTCTTAGCGGGGGGGAGGATACGCAGTATTTT. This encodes CASSPRLSGGEDTQYF.

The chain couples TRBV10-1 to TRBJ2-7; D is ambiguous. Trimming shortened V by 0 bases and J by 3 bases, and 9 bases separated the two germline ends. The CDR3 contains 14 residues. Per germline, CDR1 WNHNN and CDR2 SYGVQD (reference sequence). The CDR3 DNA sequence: TGCGCCAGCAGTGAGTCTAGGGTTCTCTACGAGCAGTACTTC. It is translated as CASSESRVLYEQYF.

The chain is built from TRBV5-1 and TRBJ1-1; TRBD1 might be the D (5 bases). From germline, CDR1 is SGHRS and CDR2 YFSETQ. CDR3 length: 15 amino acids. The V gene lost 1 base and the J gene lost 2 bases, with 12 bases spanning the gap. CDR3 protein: CASSLTSGANTEAFF. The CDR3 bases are TGCGCCAGCAGCTTGACGTCTGGGGCCAACACTGAAGCTTTCTTT.

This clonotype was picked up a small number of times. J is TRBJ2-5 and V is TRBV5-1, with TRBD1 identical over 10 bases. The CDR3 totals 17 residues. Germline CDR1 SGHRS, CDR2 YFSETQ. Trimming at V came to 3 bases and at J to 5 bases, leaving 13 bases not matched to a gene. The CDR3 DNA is TGCGCCAGCAGCTCCGGGGACAGGGGCCCGGCTTCGGAGACCCAGTACTTC. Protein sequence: CASSSGDRGPASETQYF.

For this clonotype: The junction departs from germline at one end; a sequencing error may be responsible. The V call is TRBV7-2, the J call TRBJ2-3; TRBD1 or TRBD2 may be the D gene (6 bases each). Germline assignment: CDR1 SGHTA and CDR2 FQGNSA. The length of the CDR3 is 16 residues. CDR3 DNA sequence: TGTGCCAGCAGCTTACGTCCGGGGGCGGCCACAGCTACGAGGAATTTT. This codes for CASSLRPGAATATRNF.

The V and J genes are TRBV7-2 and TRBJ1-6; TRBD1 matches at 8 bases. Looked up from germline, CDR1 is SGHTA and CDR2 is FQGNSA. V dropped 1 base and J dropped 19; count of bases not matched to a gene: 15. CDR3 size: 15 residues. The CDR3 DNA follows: TGTGCCAGCAGCTTAGGGACAGGGAGCGTGGAGATCGGACACTTT. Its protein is CASSLGTGSVEIGHF.

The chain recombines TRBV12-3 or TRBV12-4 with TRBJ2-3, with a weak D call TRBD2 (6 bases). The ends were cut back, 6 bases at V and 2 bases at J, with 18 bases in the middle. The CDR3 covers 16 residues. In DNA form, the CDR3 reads TGTGCCAGCAGGCCAAGACAGTGGAGGGACACAGATACGCAGTATTTT. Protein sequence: CASRPRQWRDTDTQYF.

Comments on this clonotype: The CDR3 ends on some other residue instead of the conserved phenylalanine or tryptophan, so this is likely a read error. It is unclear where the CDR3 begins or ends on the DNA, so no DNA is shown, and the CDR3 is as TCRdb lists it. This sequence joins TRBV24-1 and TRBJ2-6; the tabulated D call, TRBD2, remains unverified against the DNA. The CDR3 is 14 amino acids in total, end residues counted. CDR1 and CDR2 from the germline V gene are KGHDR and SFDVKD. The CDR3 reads CATSDSSLGQDLPR.

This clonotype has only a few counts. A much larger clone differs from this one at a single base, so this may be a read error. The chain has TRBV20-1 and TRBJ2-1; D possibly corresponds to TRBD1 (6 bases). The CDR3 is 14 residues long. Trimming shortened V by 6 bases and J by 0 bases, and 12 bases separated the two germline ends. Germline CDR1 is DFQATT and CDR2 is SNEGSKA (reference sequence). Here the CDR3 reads CSATQGSSYNEQFF. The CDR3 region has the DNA TGCAGTGCCACCCAGGGGAGCTCCTACAATGAGCAGTTCTTC.

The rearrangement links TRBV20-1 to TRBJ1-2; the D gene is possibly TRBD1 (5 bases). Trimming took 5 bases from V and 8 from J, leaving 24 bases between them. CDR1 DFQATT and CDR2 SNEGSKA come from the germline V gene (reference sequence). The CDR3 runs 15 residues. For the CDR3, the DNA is TGCAGTGCTCCCCTTCCCCAGGGCCTGGTTAGCGGCTACACCTTC. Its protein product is CSAPLPQGLVSGYTF.

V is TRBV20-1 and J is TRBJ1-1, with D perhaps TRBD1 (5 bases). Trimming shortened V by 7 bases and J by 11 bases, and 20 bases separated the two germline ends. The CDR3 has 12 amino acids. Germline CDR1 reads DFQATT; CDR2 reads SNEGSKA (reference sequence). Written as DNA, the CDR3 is TGCAGTGGTGAAGATCTAGCGGGGGGGGCTTTCTTT. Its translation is CSGEDLAGGAFF.

CDR3 residues: CSARDPQGGLHF. The DNA for the CDR3 is TGCAGTGCTAGAGATCCGCAGGGAGGTCTCCACTTT. This chain joins TRBV20-1 and TRBJ1-6; D is possibly TRBD1 (5 bases). The CDR3 is made up of 12 amino acids. In germline, CDR1 is DFQATT, CDR2 SNEGSKA (reference sequence). V was clipped by 0 bases and J by 16 bases, with 13 bases between them.

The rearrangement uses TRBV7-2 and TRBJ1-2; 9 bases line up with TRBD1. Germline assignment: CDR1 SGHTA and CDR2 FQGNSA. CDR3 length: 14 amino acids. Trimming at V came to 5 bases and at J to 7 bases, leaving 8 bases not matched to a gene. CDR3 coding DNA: TGTGCCAGCAGCAGATCGGGACAGGGATCTGGCTACACCTTC. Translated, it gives CASSRSGQGSGYTF.

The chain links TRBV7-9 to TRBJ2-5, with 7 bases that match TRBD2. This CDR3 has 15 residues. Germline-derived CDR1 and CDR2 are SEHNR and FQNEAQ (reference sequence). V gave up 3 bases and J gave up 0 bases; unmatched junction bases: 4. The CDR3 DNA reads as TGTGCCAGCAGCTTGAGCGGGACCCACCAAGAGACCCAGTACTTC. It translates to CASSLSGTHQETQYF.

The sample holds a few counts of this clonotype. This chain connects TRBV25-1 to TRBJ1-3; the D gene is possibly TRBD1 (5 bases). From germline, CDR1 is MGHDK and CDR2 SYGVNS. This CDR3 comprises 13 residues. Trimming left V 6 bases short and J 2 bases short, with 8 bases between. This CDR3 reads CASSGGAGNTIYF. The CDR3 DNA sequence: TGTGCCAGCAGCGGGGGAGCTGGAAACACCATATATTTT.

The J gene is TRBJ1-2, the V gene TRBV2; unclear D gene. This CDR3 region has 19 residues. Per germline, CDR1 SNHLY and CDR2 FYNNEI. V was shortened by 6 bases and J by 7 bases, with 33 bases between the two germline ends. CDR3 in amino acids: CASSLLALRGNTHYFGYTF. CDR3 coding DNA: TGTGCCAGCAGCTTACTAGCGCTGCGAGGAAATACGCATTATTTTGGCTACACCTTC.

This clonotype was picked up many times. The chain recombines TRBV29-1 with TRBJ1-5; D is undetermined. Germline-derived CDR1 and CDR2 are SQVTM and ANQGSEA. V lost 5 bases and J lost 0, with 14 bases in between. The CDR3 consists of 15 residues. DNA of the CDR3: TGCAGCGTTTTGTCGGATACTAATAGCAATCAGCCCCAGCATTTT. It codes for CSVLSDTNSNQPQHF.

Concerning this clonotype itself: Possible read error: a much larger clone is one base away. The CDR3 DNA sequence: TGTGCCAGCAGTAAAACCGGGGCCGACTATGGCTACACCTTC. It codes for CASSKTGADYGYTF. The rearrangement links TRBV6-1 to TRBJ1-2; the D gene is possibly TRBD1 (5 bases). CDR1 is MNHNS and CDR2 is SASEGT in the germline V gene. V gave up 5 bases and J gave up 3 bases, with 13 bases separating them. This CDR3 is 14 amino acids long.